Listed below are T cell receptor beta chains from one sample, sequenced in a study of T cells of healthy individuals. From the 5' RACE reads, TCRdb called clonotypes with MiXCR, one entry per CDR3 protein. The table has 35,000 to 45,000 distinct CDR3 sequences, about 5% seen once; the top ten hold about 10%. The receptor source for this set is a human donor in good health. The conserved cysteine and the conserved F or W are not part of the CDR3 here. Fields, in order: D gene, V gene, CDR3 protein. A D gene is named only where the DNA matches it firmly.

- | TRBV19 | ASTPGRYSNQPQH
- | TRBV6-5 | ASSYSPGITEKLF
- | TRBV5-1 | ASSLSAGRTNEKLF
- | TRBV24-1 | ATSDFTRQRNEQF
- | TRBV6-5 | ASRLQSHYGYT
- | TRBV7-3 | ASSSVGGQETQY
- | TRBV7-8 | ASSLHRLADTQY
- | TRBV3-1 | ASSPFYPGPKETQY
- | TRBV4-2 | ASSQDQEQKIPTDTQY
- | TRBV7-9 | ASSPPQGTDTQY
TRBD2 | TRBV10-2 | ASSEGGGYNEQF
- | TRBV28 | ASQTLRRNTEAF
- | TRBV12-3/TRBV12-4 | ASSLEGTYGYT
TRBD1 | TRBV5-6 | ASSSSYWTGGYEQY
- | TRBV7-2 | ASRGPGGTQY
- | TRBV18 | ASSQMEETQY
- | TRBV12-3/TRBV12-4 | ASSLVVGLAEAF
TRBD2 | TRBV6-5 | ASRRLADLLETQY
- | TRBV6-1 | ASSAQGQDTQY
- | TRBV12-3/TRBV12-4 | ASSLPPVGEQY
TRBD1 | TRBV29-1 | SVQGVGSNQPQH
TRBD2 | TRBV20-1 | SASLPGGTGNEQF
- | TRBV7-9 | ASSSSFDSHYEQY
- | TRBV20-1 | SARVSRTEAF
- | TRBV4-3 | ASSRGIIREDYGYT
- | TRBV11-1 | ASSYLTSTDTQY
- | TRBV12-3/TRBV12-4 | ASTAQADTQY
TRBD2 | TRBV20-1 | SASGTSGYNEQF
- | TRBV5-6 | ASSSFRGVSQH
- | TRBV7-2 | ASSQGAGGYGYT
- | TRBV29-1 | SVDVGGEAF
- | TRBV12-3/TRBV12-4 | ASSQDGGGNTIY
- | TRBV5-1 | ASSEGTYEQY
TRBD2 | TRBV6-1 | ASNSRRLAADGWRGQY
- | TRBV5-6 | ASSLSDTEAF
- | TRBV4-2 | ASSQDPGTTLSNTGELF
- | TRBV5-6 | ASSLETLGSSTDTQY
TRBD1 | TRBV29-1 | SVGQGTEKLF
- | TRBV29-1 | SVDKGPMGANEQF
TRBD1 | TRBV19 | ASVTGEGYGYT
- | TRBV6-2/TRBV6-3 | ASLTRGLHYEQY
TRBD1 | TRBV12-3/TRBV12-4 | ASSKRGQEHYGYT
- | TRBV12-3/TRBV12-4 | ASSLGGYLEQY
TRBD2 | TRBV11-1 | ASSLASSSGAYNEQF
- | TRBV29-1 | SVVPDSGNTIY
- | TRBV12-3/TRBV12-4 | ASSFMNTEAF
- | TRBV3-1 | ASSQASGLPEAF
TRBD2 | TRBV12-3/TRBV12-4 | ASSFGGSGVYNEQF
- | TRBV5-1 | ASFSATNNEQF
- | TRBV6-6 | ASSAGGANTEAF
- | TRBV5-1 | ASKPWGVNTEAF